This T cell receptor (beta chain) was documented in a study of beta chain features in type 1 diabetes. General observations from the study: There were fewer insertions and more deletions at the VDJ junctions of type 1 diabetes patients. The naive, central memory and Treg TCRB repertoires of patients appeared to be more similar to one another than those of healthy donors.

Worth noting for this clone: Its antigen is as yet unknown. Other DNA sequences of this sample code for an identical CDR3.

Expressed TCRB transcripts were sequenced after all isolated RNA was converted to cDNA. Sequencing of naive, central memory and regulatory T cell samples gave an average of around 3.5 million reads. Assay: immunoSEQ multiplex PCR; the TCRdb copy retains only in-frame clones and omits some. This table holds roughly 400,000 clones, 14% found once. Sorted populations all had greater than 95% purity. CDR1 and CDR2 from the germline V gene are SGDLS and YYNGEE. Trimming stripped 0 bases from V and 2 bases from J, with 5 bases between. The CDR3 runs to 13 residues. This TCR derives from a man in his thirties or forties in good health. Sequenced sample: naive CD4+ T cells from blood. The V and J genes are TRBV9 and TRBJ2-5; D is ambiguous. This chain's CDR3 is CASSVGLQETQYF. As DNA, the CDR3 is TGTGCCAGCAGCGTAGGGTTACAAGAGACCCAGTACTTC.